A single sample is the source of the 28 T cell receptor beta chains below, sequenced in a study of chemoradiotherapy in HPV16-positive cancers. Measured with immunoSEQ multiplex PCR; TCRdb has only the in-frame clones, and not every one. The sample contains over 10,000 clones, 89% of which appear only once. The specimen comprised blood, sampled from a patient who underwent chemoradiotherapy. These receptors were obtained from a human donor with HPV-associated anogenital cancer.

The chain combines TRBV4-1 with TRBJ1-2; no clear D gene. The CDR3 extends over 16 amino acids. CDR1 MGHRA and CDR2 YSYEKL come from the germline V gene. V shed 3 bases and J shed 5 bases, with 19 bases lying between them. CDR3: CASSQNGEDPSYGYTF. CDR3 bases: TGCGCCAGCAGCCAGAACGGGGAAGACCCAAGTTATGGCTACACCTTC.

The chain is built from TRBV21-1 and TRBJ2-6; the D call in the table, TRBD2, was not verified against the DNA. TRBV21-1 is a documented pseudogene. The CDR3 runs to 19 residues. The CDR3 region has the DNA TGTGCCAGCAGGACGGGATTCTCCCTTCTCTGGTCTGGGGCCAACGTCCTGACTTTC. This encodes CASRTGFSLLWSGANVLTF.

V and J are TRBV19 and TRBJ1-1, with D uncertain. CDR1 is LNHDA, CDR2 SQIVND, per germline (reference sequence). The CDR3 length is 16 residues. V lost 5 bases to trimming and J lost 5 bases, with 21 bases between them. This CDR3 is CASSFSGGQWTTEAFF. CDR3 DNA: TGTGCCAGTAGTTTTTCGGGCGGTCAGTGGACGACTGAAGCTTTCTTT.

This clone was found once. CDR3 nucleotide sequence: TGTGCCAGCAGTTACTCGAGGGGGGGTAGTCAGCCCCAGCATTTT. Protein product: CASSYSRGGSQPQHF. The chain links TRBV6-5 to TRBJ1-5; D is perhaps TRBD1 (6 bases). Germline CDR1 is MNHEY and CDR2 is SVGAGI. The V and J ends lost 0 bases and 6 bases respectively, with 12 bases between them. This CDR3 comprises 15 residues.

The chain uses TRBV6-1 and TRBJ2-5; D call uncertain. Trimming removed 10 bases from V and 9 bases from J, with 15 bases in between. Looked up from germline, CDR1 is MNHNS and CDR2 is SASEGT. CDR3 length equals 11 residues. CDR3: CAIKTGRAQYF. The DNA for the CDR3 is TGTGCCATTAAGACTGGACGGGCCCAGTACTTC.

Here the CDR3 reads CASSSTSGRSSYEQYF. The CDR3 nucleotides are TGTGCCAGCAGTTCAACCAGCGGGAGGAGCTCCTACGAGCAGTACTTC. V and J are TRBV28 and TRBJ2-7, with 9 bases matching TRBD2. V shed 4 bases and J 0 bases; nucleotides not matched to a gene: 7. The germline gives CDR1 MDHEN, CDR2 SYDVKM. The CDR3 has 16 residues. The full variable domain, rest sourced from reference TRBV28 and TRBJ2-7, is DVKVTQSSRYLVKRTGEKVFLECVQDMDHENMFWYRQDPGLGLRLIYFSYDVKMKEKGDIPEGYSVSREKKERFSLILESASTNQTSMYLCASSSTSGRSSYEQYFGPGTRLTVT.

DNA for the CDR3: TGTGCCAGTAGCCTCGGAGGGACTAGCGGGATACAGTACTTC. Translating gives CASSLGGTSGIQYF. The chain combines TRBV19 with TRBJ2-7; 13 positions agree with TRBD2. This CDR3 region has 14 residues. With V trimmed by 6 bases and J by 10 bases, 9 bases remained unmatched. CDR1 is LNHDA and CDR2 is SQIVND in the germline V gene (reference sequence).

The chain employs TRBV6-4 and TRBJ2-2; 8 positions agree with TRBD2. The V gene's germline CDR1 is MRHNA and CDR2 SNTAGT. The V gene end was trimmed by 4 bases and the J gene end by 5 bases; junction bases not matched to a gene: 9. The CDR3 consists of 16 residues. DNA of the CDR3: TGTGCCAGCAGTGTTACTAGCGGCTCGGGGACCGGGGAGCTGTTTTTT. Its translation: CASSVTSGSGTGELFF.

V is TRBV5-6 and J is TRBJ2-7, with unresolved D. The length of the CDR3 is 11 residues. Germline CDR1 and CDR2: SGHDT and YYEEEE. V dropped 0 bases and J dropped 8 bases, with 6 bases sitting between them. This chain's CDR3 is CASSLAAKQYF. CDR3 nucleotides: TGTGCCAGCAGCTTGGCGGCGAAGCAGTACTTC.

This clone was found a few times. The V and J genes are TRBV7-9 and TRBJ2-2; 9 positions agree with TRBD2. In germline, CDR1 is SEHNR, CDR2 FQNEAQ (reference sequence). The CDR3 consists of 15 residues. V lost 5 bases, J lost 6 bases, and 7 bases stayed unmatched. The CDR3 protein is CASSPLGGGAGELFF. The DNA for the CDR3 is TGTGCCAGCAGCCCCCTTGGCGGGGGGGCCGGGGAGCTGTTTTTT.

The rearrangement links TRBV28 to TRBJ2-5; unclear D gene. Germline-derived CDR1 and CDR2 are MDHEN and SYDVKM. The ends were cut back, 7 bases at V and 13 bases at J, with 16 bases in the middle. The CDR3 contains 11 residues. The DNA for the CDR3 is TGTGCCAGCACCGCCTCTGGTTGGCGGTACTTC. This codes for CASTASGWRYF.

The V call is TRBV7-6, the J call TRBJ2-1; D uncertain. The CDR3 runs to 14 residues. Germline CDR1 reads SGHVS; CDR2 reads FNYEAQ. Trimming took off 4 bases at V and 0 bases at J, with 7 bases between the two ends. The CDR3 spells CASSSARSYNEQFF. In nucleotides, the CDR3 is TGTGCCAGCAGCTCCGCCCGCTCCTACAATGAGCAGTTCTTC.

V is TRBV6-4 and J is TRBJ2-2; maybe TRBD2 (6 bases). The CDR3 totals 13 residues. CDR1 is MRHNA and CDR2 is SNTAGT in the germline V gene. Trimming shortened V by 4 bases and J by 7 bases, and 10 bases separated the two germline ends. CDR3 loop: CASSVLGGGELFF. As DNA, the CDR3 is TGTGCCAGCAGTGTATTGGGAGGCGGGGAGCTGTTTTTT.

The rearrangement joins TRBV18 to TRBJ1-4; 12 positions agree with TRBD1. The CDR3 loop spans 14 amino acids. J gave up 10 bases and V 3 bases, and 3 bases lay outside the gene matches. Germline CDR1 reads KGHSH; CDR2 reads LQKENI. The CDR3 here is CASSPGTGGAKLFF. CDR3 DNA: TGTGCCAGCTCACCCGGGACAGGGGGCGCAAAACTGTTTTTT.

V is TRBV11-2 and J is TRBJ2-2; TRBD2 might be the D (5 bases). Germline loops: CDR1 SGHAT, CDR2 FQNNGV. V gave up 5 bases and J gave up 1 base, with 17 bases separating them. This CDR3 contains 17 residues. The CDR3, as DNA: TGTGCCAGCAGCCTCCCGGGTTTGCGGGTGAACACCGGGGAGCTGTTTTTT. This gives the protein CASSLPGLRVNTGELFF.

The chain recombines TRBV27 with TRBJ1-1; a weak D match, TRBD1 (6 bases). Between the trimmed V and J ends, which lost 4 bases and 7 bases, there was a span of 13 bases. CDR1 and CDR2 (germline): MNHEY, SMNVEV (reference sequence). The CDR3 loop spans 13 amino acids. CDR3 coding DNA: TGTGCCAGCAGTTCGGGGGCAGGGATTGAAGCTTTCTTT. Its protein is CASSSGAGIEAFF.

The rearrangement uses TRBV28 and TRBJ2-5; a possible D gene is TRBD2 (6 bases). The CDR3 runs 13 residues. With 8 bases removed from V and 10 bases from J, the gap between germline ends came to 20 bases. Germline CDR1 reads MDHEN; CDR2 reads SYDVKM. The CDR3 is CASLRPAGRGQYF. The CDR3 nucleotides are TGTGCCAGCCTGAGGCCGGCCGGGCGGGGCCAGTACTTC.

V gene TRBV7-2 combines with J gene TRBJ2-1; 9 bases align to TRBD2. CDR1 is SGHTA, CDR2 FQGNSA, per germline. The V segment lost 3 bases and the J segment 7 bases; nucleotides outside the gene matches: 7. This CDR3 spans 15 amino acids. CDR3: CASSFWLAGRNEQFF. CDR3 nucleotide sequence: TGTGCCAGCAGCTTCTGGCTAGCGGGACGTAATGAGCAGTTCTTC.

This sequence joins TRBV19 and TRBJ1-1; unclear D gene. This CDR3 contains 12 residues. Between the trimmed V and J ends, which lost 3 bases and 7 bases, there was a span of 9 bases. CDR1 is LNHDA and CDR2 is SQIVND in the germline V gene (reference sequence). In DNA, the CDR3 is TGTGCCAGTAGTATTGGCGGAGGTGAAGCTTTCTTT. Residues: CASSIGGGEAFF. Drawing the rest from reference TRBV19 and TRBJ1-1, the complete variable domain is DGGITQSPKYLFRKEGQNVTLSCEQNLNHDAMYWYRQDPGQGLRLIYYSQIVNDFQKGDIAEGYSVSREKKESFPLTVTSAQKNPTAFYLCASSIGGGEAFFGQGTRLTVV.

The chain employs TRBV28 and TRBJ2-7; D is perhaps TRBD2 (6 bases). The CDR3 is 18 residues long. CDR1 is MDHEN, CDR2 SYDVKM, per germline. V was pared by 2 bases and J by 0 bases, with 20 bases between. CDR3 nucleotides: TGTGCCAGCAGTTTAGGTAGCGGACGAATAGAGGGCTCCTACGAGCAGTACTTC. Protein: CASSLGSGRIEGSYEQYF.

This clone was observed a few times. The rearrangement uses TRBV6-5 and TRBJ1-5, with no clear D. The CDR3 spans 15 residues. V shed 6 bases and J shed 6 bases, with 18 bases lying between them. CDR1 MNHEY and CDR2 SVGAGI come from the germline V gene. Here the CDR3 reads CASRPGPEESQPQHF. CDR3 bases: TGTGCCAGCAGACCGGGCCCCGAAGAAAGTCAGCCCCAGCATTTT.

The chain joins TRBV29-1 to TRBJ2-3; 8 bases are shared with TRBD1. The length of the CDR3 is 13 residues. Unmatched junction bases numbered 3, after V lost 4 bases and J lost 3 bases. From germline, CDR1 is SQVTM and CDR2 ANQGSEA. CDR3 DNA sequence: TGCAGCGTTGGCAGGGGGCAGACAGATACGCAGTATTTT. It specifies CSVGRGQTDTQYF.

V gene TRBV7-8 combines with J gene TRBJ2-7; possible D gene TRBD1, 6 bases. Trimming cost V 5 bases and J 1 base, with 24 bases left between them. Germline CDR1 is SGHVS and CDR2 is FQNEAQ. This CDR3 has 18 residues. The DNA for the CDR3 is TGTGCCAGCAGCCAGAAGTTACAGGGCATTAAGGAATCCTACGAGCAGTACTTC. Residues: CASSQKLQGIKESYEQYF. Supplemented by reference TRBV7-8 and TRBJ2-7, the full variable domain reads GAGVSQSPRYKVAKRGQDVALRCDPISGHVSLFWYQQALGQGPEFLTYFQNEAQLDKSGLPSDRFFAERPEGSVSTLKIQRTQQEDSAVYLCASSQKLQGIKESYEQYFGPGTRLTVT.

The CDR3 DNA reads TGCGCCAGCAGCTTGGGGCTAGCGGGAGATTCCACAGATACGCAGTATTTT. Translating gives CASSLGLAGDSTDTQYF. The rearrangement uses TRBV5-1 and TRBJ2-3, with 10 bases that match TRBD2. Germline values: CDR1 SGHRS, CDR2 YFSETQ. This CDR3 contains 17 residues. Germline trimming cut 0 bases from V and 2 bases from J; bases unmatched to any gene: 6.

In DNA, the CDR3 is TGCAGCGTTGGTGGTTCGGGGAGCAATCAGCCCCAGCATTTT. It translates to CSVGGSGSNQPQHF. The chain employs TRBV29-1 and TRBJ1-5; D is ambiguous. The V and J ends lost 4 bases and 1 base respectively, with 11 bases between them. CDR1 is SQVTM and CDR2 is ANQGSEA in the germline V gene. The CDR3 spans 14 residues.

This chain joins TRBV29-1 and TRBJ1-2; D not certain. The germline V and J ends were trimmed by 2 bases and 4 bases, with 8 bases remaining between them. The CDR3 runs to 12 residues. CDR1 SQVTM and CDR2 ANQGSEA come from the germline V gene. CDR3 bases: TGCAGCGTTGAACGGACCTCCTATGGCTACACCTTC. Amino acid sequence: CSVERTSYGYTF.

This clone was seen more than once but under ten times. The rearrangement links TRBV9 to TRBJ2-2; 7 bases fit TRBD1. Unmatched junction bases numbered 13, after V lost 4 bases and J lost 7 bases. CDR1 and CDR2 (germline): SGDLS, YYNGEE. The CDR3 is 16 amino acids. CDR3 protein: CASSPEGAARGGELFF. The CDR3 DNA sequence: TGTGCCAGCAGCCCTGAGGGGGCAGCCCGGGGCGGGGAGCTGTTTTTT.

J is TRBJ2-2 and V is TRBV13, with 7 bases lining up with TRBD2. Germline CDR1 is PRHDT and CDR2 is FYEKMQ (reference sequence). V was pared by 4 bases and J by 1 base, with 3 bases of the junction left unmatched. The length of the CDR3 is 15 residues. The CDR3 DNA follows: TGTGCCAGCAGCTCTTCTAGCGGGAACACCGGGGAGCTGTTTTTT. Amino acids: CASSSSSGNTGELFF. The full variable domain, its missing parts supplied by reference TRBV13 and TRBJ2-2, is AAGVIQSPRHLIKEKRETATLKCYPIPRHDTVYWYQQGPGQDPQFLISFYEKMQSDKGSIPDRFSAQQFSDYHSELNMSSLELGDSALYFCASSSSSGNTGELFFGEGSRLTVL.